The entry below describes one TCR beta chain. Allocation to cohorts depended on clinical history reported by the participants. The sample comes from a study of blood T cell repertoires in COVID-19. Study-wide background: T cells, B-cell-depleted T cells, or PBMCs supplied cDNA or gDNA.

Some clones are missing from TCRdb's copy, which holds only in-frame ones; the method was immunoSEQ multiplex PCR. The top ten clones hold 3% to 3.5% of a sample with about 160,000 clones, about 80% of them seen once. The CDR3 sequence is 21 residues long. Per germline, CDR1 SGDLS and CDR2 YYNGEE. The V and J ends lost 3 bases and 0 bases, in that order; junction bases with no gene match: 14. Material for sequencing was PBMCs or T cells enriched from blood (not recorded which). The sequence was obtained from a woman aged 60-75 years who had recovered from COVID-19. The chain has TRBV9 and TRBJ2-6; 11 positions match TRBD1. CDR3 in DNA: TGTGCCAGCAGCGCTAACAGGGACAGGGGGGCACTCCTCTCTGGGGCCAACGTCCTGACTTTC. Its translation is CASSANRDRGALLSGANVLTF.